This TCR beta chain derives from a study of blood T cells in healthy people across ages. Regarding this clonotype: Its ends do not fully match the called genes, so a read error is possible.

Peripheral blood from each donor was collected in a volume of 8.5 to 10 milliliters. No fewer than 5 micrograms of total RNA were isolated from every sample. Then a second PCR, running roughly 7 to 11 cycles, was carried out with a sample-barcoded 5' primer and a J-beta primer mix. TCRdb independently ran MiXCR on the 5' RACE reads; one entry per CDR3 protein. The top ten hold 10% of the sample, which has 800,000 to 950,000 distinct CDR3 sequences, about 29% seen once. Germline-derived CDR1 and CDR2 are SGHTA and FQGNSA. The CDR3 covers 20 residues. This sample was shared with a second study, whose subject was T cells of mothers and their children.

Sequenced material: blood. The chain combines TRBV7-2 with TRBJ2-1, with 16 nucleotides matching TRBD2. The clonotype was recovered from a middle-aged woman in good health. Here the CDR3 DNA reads TGTGCCAGCAACTTAGCGGGTGGGACTAGCGGGGGGGCGAAGTTCAATGAGCAGTTCTTC. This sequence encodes CASNLAGGTSGGAKFNEQFF.